The TCR beta chain under discussion was sequenced for a study of PD-L1 blockade in urothelial cancer. This table comes from immunoSEQ multiplex PCR, and its TCRdb copy is limited to in-frame clones, with some not included. The sample lists roughly 32,000 clones, 75% to 85% seen once, with less than 40% in the top ten. Patients' cancers were locally advanced or metastatic urothelial carcinomas. Sampling of each patient yielded between 1 and 8 specimens, collected pretreatment and on-treatment. Germline V gives CDR1 SNHLY, CDR2 FYNNEI. The V gene lost 4 bases and the J gene lost 6 bases, with 16 bases spanning the gap. The length of the CDR3 is 15 residues.

Sample: PBMCs, taken around atezolizumab (anti-PD-L1) treatment. The rearrangement joins TRBV2 to TRBJ1-5; the D is unclear. This TCR was sampled from a man aged 55 to 70 with urothelial cancer. The CDR3 sequence: CASSGLEGSSQPQHF. The CDR3, as DNA: TGTGCCAGCAGTGGCCTCGAGGGTAGTAGTCAGCCCCAGCATTTT.